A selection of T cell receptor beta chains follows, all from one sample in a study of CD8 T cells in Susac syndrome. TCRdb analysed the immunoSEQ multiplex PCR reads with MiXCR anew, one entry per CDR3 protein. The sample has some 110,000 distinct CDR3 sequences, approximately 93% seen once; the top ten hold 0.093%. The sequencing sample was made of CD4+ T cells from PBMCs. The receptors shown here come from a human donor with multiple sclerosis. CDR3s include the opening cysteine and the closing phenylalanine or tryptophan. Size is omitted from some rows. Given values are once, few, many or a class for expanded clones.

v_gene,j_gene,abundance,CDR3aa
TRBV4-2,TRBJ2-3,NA,CASSQDRRTGSADTQYF
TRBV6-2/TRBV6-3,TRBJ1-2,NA,CASRWDRLSNYGYTF
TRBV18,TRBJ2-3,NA,CASSPPGQSTDTQYF
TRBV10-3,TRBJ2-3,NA,CAISERESDTQYF
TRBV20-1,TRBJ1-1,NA,CSAPSMSSLNTEAFF
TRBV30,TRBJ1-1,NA,CAGGPNTEAFF
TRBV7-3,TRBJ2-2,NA,CASSPRGGANTGELFF
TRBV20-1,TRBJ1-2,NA,CSVTGVGGYTF
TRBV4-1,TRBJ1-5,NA,CASSQPRAGNQPQHF
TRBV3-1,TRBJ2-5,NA,CASSLGRTGGGQYF
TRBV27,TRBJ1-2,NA,CASSSNRGNGYTF
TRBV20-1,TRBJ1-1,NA,CSARGGWNTEAFF
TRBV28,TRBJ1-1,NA,CASSLYRGTEAFF
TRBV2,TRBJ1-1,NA,CASSEPTVNTEAFF
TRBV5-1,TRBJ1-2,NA,CASSLVGQGTDYGYTF
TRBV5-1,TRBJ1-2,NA,CASSIRSGPDGYTF
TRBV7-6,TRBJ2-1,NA,CASSLEAEQFF
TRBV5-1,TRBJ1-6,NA,CASSGGARASSYNSPLHF
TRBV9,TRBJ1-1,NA,CASSPRGLGAGTEAFF
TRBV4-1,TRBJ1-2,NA,CASSQAQNYGYTF
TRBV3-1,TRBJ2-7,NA,CASSQGPDRGTYEQYF
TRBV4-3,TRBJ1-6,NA,CASSQDQGPLHF
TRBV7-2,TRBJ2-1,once,CASSFYSESSRLF
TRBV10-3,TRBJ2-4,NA,CAISDIGSDKNIQYF
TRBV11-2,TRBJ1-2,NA,CASSLDGVGKYGYTF
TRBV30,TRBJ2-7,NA,CARCCEQYF
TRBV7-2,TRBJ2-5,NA,CASSLSQGRETQYF
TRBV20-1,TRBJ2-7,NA,CSARSSGQGGGLEQYF
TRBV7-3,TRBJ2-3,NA,CASSLNGRADTQYF
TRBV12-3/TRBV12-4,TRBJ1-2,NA,CASSLRLGGQRNYGYTF
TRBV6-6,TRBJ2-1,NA,CASSLVPGEQFF
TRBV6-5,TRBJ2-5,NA,CASSLAGAETQYF
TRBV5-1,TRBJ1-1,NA,CASSLDSPSNTEAFF
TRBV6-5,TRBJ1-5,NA,CASSYNGGQPQHF